This T cell receptor beta chain derives from a study of T cell responses to AZD1222 COVID-19 vaccine. Background on the study: Doses given second, at about 4 or about 12 weeks, were pooled. The study's findings and limits: Spike-specific TCRs gained breadth and depth after people received two AZD1222 doses.

The germline CDR1 and CDR2 sequences are SGHNT and YENEEA. Trimming removed 0 bases from V and 1 base from J, with 6 bases in between. This CDR3 region has 14 residues. Sequencing used immunoSEQ multiplex PCR; TCRdb keeps in-frame clones, though not all of them. The sample lists some 120,000 clones; 70% to 90% were seen once. A single count supports this clone. Antigen specificity is unknown. The V call is TRBV11-3, the J call TRBJ1-1; D call uncertain. This material consisted of peripheral blood, taken on day 0 of AZD1222 vaccination. This receptor was obtained from an adult in good health. CDR3 in amino acids: CASSLDRGNTEAFF. In nucleotides, the CDR3 is TGTGCCAGCAGCTTAGATCGGGGGAACACTGAAGCTTTCTTT.